This TCR beta chain is drawn from a study of spatial heterogeneity in lung cancer (dated by TCRdb to the late 2010s). Study-level background: Beta-chain transcripts were consistently detected in greater numbers than alpha-chain transcripts, which likely reflected higher beta-chain transcript abundance. In non-small cell lung cancer, the study made a quantitative comparison of TCR alpha and beta repertoires among multiple tumor regions, matched nontumor lung and blood. In the raw uncorrected reads, each unique combination of TCR and UMI appeared more than ten times on average. The study linked features of the TCR repertoire to counts of nonsynonymous mutations, which were determined by whole-exome sequencing of tumor tissue. At surgery, both alpha and beta chains were TCR-sequenced in 200 to 250 tumor regions, about 64 matched nontumor lung samples and a few dozen PBMC samples. The research as a whole found: Additional single-cell paired TCR alpha and beta sequencing was considered necessary to confirm, at a functional level, the hypothesis that regional TCRs recognize regional mutations. Ubiquitous expanded tumor TCRs were found in blood more often at tumor resection than at routine follow-up.

The V and J ends are trimmed by 0 bases and 0 bases, leaving 8 bases between them. Taken from the germline V gene, the CDR1 and CDR2 loops are LGHNA and YSLEER. The CDR3 measures 15 amino acids from cysteine to phenylalanine. Only the CDR3 portion is preserved as DNA: 45 bases, with reading frame beginning at the first base. The time point label corresponds to: sample taken at primary tumor resection. Samples were obtained from around 72 patients with early-stage, untreated non-small cell lung cancer from the lung TRACERx cohort. For TCR sequencing, whole RNA was extracted from tumor and nontumor lung tissue, or from cryopreserved PBMC samples, and no cell sorting was done. Only patients for whom sufficient RNA was available from at least two tumor regions were selected for TCR sequencing. This clonotype was counted many times. This clone's antigen is unknown. No much larger clone is present one base from it, and per-base qualities are unavailable.

Receptors were amplified or captured by 5' RACE. The instrument was a NextSeq 500. To allow correction of PCR and sequencing errors, the TCR library protocol tagged every TCR cDNA molecule with a unique molecular identifier. In the paper's pipeline: Decombinator tools were used for TCR identification, UMI-based error correction and CDR3 extraction. Expanded TCRs were defined as those above a frequency of 2 per 1,000, corresponding to the top 1% of the tumor frequency distribution. Rényi diversity was computed with the R vegan package after subsampling each repertoire 100 times to 5,000 TCRs. CDR3 similarity networks were built from amino acid triplet string-kernel similarity, connecting CDR3s with pairwise similarity above 0.82. TCRdb itself trimmed the public reads at Q25 with fastp, ran MiXCR and retained productive beta chains. Merged by CDR3 protein, the rows form single entries marked with the most common genes and DNA. In this record, the V and J calls reflect TCRdb's handling and not the investigators' own analysis. The table for this sample lists some 22,000 distinct CDR3 sequences; about 4.7% of them were counted only once. More than 4.5% of the sample lies in the top ten.

This material consisted of PBMCs, taken at surgery. The origin of this receptor is a male donor with early-stage non-small cell lung cancer. This chain joins TRBV4-3 to TRBJ1-1, with the D gene too uncertain to name. The encoded CDR3 is CASSQESGMNTEAFF. The DNA is as follows: TGCGCCAGCAGCCAAGAGTCGGGGATGAACACTGAAGCTTTCTTT.